The rows below give T cell receptor beta chains drawn from one sample of a study of blood T cell repertoires in COVID-19. Some clones are missing from TCRdb's copy, which holds only in-frame ones; the method was immunoSEQ multiplex PCR. The top ten hold 10% to 15% of the sample, which has about 440,000 clones, around 88% seen once. Sequenced material: peripheral blood. Source of these receptors: a woman in her fifties or sixties with COVID-19, enrolled during active disease. Both conserved end residues are part of each CDR3. Only some rows state a clone size, as once, few, many or a class for expanded clones.

v_call clone_size cdr3_aa
TRBV28 - CASSLPAETKNIQYF
TRBV12-3/TRBV12-4 - CATRSEASYGYTF
TRBV28 - CASSLFGGGGYTF
TRBV5-5 - CASRPTDSNEKLFF
TRBV3-1/TRBV3-2 once CASSQDSADNYGYTF
TRBV5-1 - CASSLPIQGYEQYF
TRBV27 - CASSLQAPSTYEQYF
TRBV6-5 few CASRWTGGSDYGYTF
TRBV11-2 - CASSSQGVLGQYF
TRBV5-1 - CASSPGQGYYEQYF
TRBV9 - CASSVGGDNEQFF
TRBV2 - CASTRGTGGRQPQHF
TRBV11-2 few CASSPSWTGKSEQYF
TRBV5-4 - CASSLQGAGGYTF
TRBV30 once CAWSPPLGRVDTEAFF
TRBV6-6 - CASREGNQPQHF
TRBV30 - CAWEEGRYEQYF
TRBV5-6 - CASSSGTGAYEQYF
TRBV12-3/TRBV12-4 - CASSLSERGYTF
TRBV19 - CASSVWTGMGNEQFF
TRBV12-3/TRBV12-4 - CASSGNRGRPLHF